The TCR beta chain under discussion was sequenced for a study of T cell clonality in common variable immunodeficiency (dated by TCRdb to about 2015). For sequencing, equivalent amounts of genomic DNA were input from CVID and control samples. For every sample, a 60 bp segment covering the rearranged TCRbeta CDR3 region was amplified and then sequenced. The immunoSEQ assay, a bias-corrected multiplex PCR combined with high-throughput sequencing, was used for TCRbeta amplification. In the original analysis: Every unique nucleotide sequence counted as a clone and was annotated with V, D and J genes, copy number and frequency. Sequences were labeled productive if in frame, and non-productive if out of frame or containing stop codons. As previously described, clonality was computed from Shannon's entropy. The predicted amino acid sequences of productive clones were used to derive the mean CDR3 Kyte-Doolittle hydropathy. Using the R hclust function, scaled V gene usage was clustered hierarchically with Manhattan distance and complete linkage. Sharing of clones by CDR3 amino acid sequence was evaluated through resampling of 12 repertoires per group over 100 rounds. Repertoires were searched for roughly 63 published EBV-specific and a few hundred published CMV-specific TCRbeta sequences. Analysis left out a couple of CVID samples that produced under 10,000 sequences, so 35 to 50 CVID repertoires remained. The clones in this table, taken by TCRdb from immuneACCESS, are in-frame only. Not every clone is retained; where verified, under half of the shortfall comes from an unresolved V gene, and the cause of the rest is unknown. For V, J and clone size, that table is used; D and trimming come from the DNA. This sample contains tens of thousands of clones, none of which is a singleton. The leading ten clones occupy under 2.5% of the sample.

CVID was diagnosed by standard criteria: serum IgG, IgA and/or IgM reduced below normal range, plus specific antibody deficiency. The CVID group comprised 40 to 45 subjects, approximately 15 female and roughly 30 male, aged about 9 to 65 years with a mean age of approximately 42. Most CVID patients and most healthy controls were of Caucasian heritage. At the time of study participation, every CVID subject had been on replacement immunoglobulin therapy for one year or longer. No CVID subject was ill or taking immunomodulatory or immunosuppressive medication when blood was collected. From each donor, 5 to 8 ml of heparinized peripheral whole blood was collected. TCRbeta CDR3 repertoires were sequenced from genomic DNA of adults with common variable immune deficiency (CVID) and healthy adult controls. Diluted blood was density-centrifuged over Hypaque 1077 or Ficoll-Paque to isolate peripheral blood mononuclear cells. Genomic DNA was obtained from unsorted mononuclear cells through either Qiagen column purification or a centrifugation-based method.

From the cysteine up to the phenylalanine, the CDR3 has a length of 14 residues. The 33 bases shown cover part of the CDR3, and their frame starts at base 1. V loses 2 bases of germline sequence and J loses 0 bases, and the interval between the two ends is 11 bases. The germline V gene (reference sequence) yields DFQATT for CDR1 and SNEGSKA for CDR2. The full study reports these points: CVID TCRbeta sequences reportedly showed fewer deletions and N-nucleotide insertions and lacked highly modified clones with 13 or more V deletions. Fewer TCRbeta clones were shared among CVID subjects than among healthy controls (p < 0.0001). Correlations of repertoire features with clinical complications were constrained by heterogeneity among patients within the CVID cohort. TCRbeta clonality was higher in CVID subjects than in healthy controls (t-test p = 0.018), and the increase was most characteristic of about a third of subjects. According to the authors, figuring out what caused the increased clonality in CVID would require sequencing the repertoires of T cell subpopulations. Despite equal DNA input, controls averaged approximately 88,000 unique sequences per sample versus about 31,547 in CVID samples.

This clone has at least ten counts. Its recognized antigen is unknown. The read comes to an end 3 residues before the CDR3 does, leaving the germline J gene to fill in the end. This receptor was identified in a human donor with common variable immunodeficiency. The sequenced sample consisted of peripheral blood mononuclear cells. The chain is encoded by TRBV20-1 joined to TRBJ2-7; TRBD2 is a possible D gene, resting on 7 matching bases. The CDR3 protein sequence reads: CSARLAGASYEQYF. The covered CDR3 bases are TGCAGTGCTAGACTCGCGGGGGCCTCCTACGAG.